Given below is one TCR beta chain in context. This specimen belongs to a study of blood T cell repertoires in COVID-19. Looking at the study overall: The analysed material was cDNA or gDNA that came from T cells, B-cell-depleted T cells, or PBMCs.

The CDR3 length is 13 residues. Germline CDR1 GTSNPN, CDR2 SVGIG (reference sequence). Deletions cut 7 bases from V and 8 bases from J, with 17 bases between. TCRdb keeps only in-frame clones here, not all; method: immunoSEQ multiplex PCR. The table has 270,000 or so clones, about 88% seen once. Material for sequencing was peripheral blood. This rearrangement joins TRBV30 to TRBJ1-4; tentative D call: TRBD1 (6 bases). This receptor was taken from a human donor with COVID-19, enrolled during active disease. The donor label of this sample is uncertain. CDR3: CASQGGADEKLFF. As DNA, the CDR3 is TGTGCCTCCCAAGGGGGGGCGGACGAAAAACTGTTTTTT.